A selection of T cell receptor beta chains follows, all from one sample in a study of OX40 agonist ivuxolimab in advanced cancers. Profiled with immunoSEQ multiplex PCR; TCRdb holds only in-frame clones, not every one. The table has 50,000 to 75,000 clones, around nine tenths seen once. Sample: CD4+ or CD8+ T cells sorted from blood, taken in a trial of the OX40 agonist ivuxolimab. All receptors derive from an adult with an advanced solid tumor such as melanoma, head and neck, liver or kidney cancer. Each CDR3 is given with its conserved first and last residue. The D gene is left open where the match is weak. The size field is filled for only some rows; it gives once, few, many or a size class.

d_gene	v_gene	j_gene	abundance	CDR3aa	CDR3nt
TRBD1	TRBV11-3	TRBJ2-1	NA	CASSPGQGYNEQFF	TGTGCCAGCAGCCCCGGACAGGGCTACAATGAGCAGTTCTTC
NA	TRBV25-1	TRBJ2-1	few	CASSEYAVEEQFF	TGTGCCAGCAGTGAATACGCAGTTGAGGAGCAGTTCTTC
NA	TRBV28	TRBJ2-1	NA	CASSLAGEQFF	TGTGCCAGCAGCCTTGCAGGTGAGCAGTTCTTC
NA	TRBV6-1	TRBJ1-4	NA	CASSYTNLNEKLFF	TGTGCCAGTAGCTACACCAACCTCAATGAAAAACTGTTTTTT
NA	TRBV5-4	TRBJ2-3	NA	CASSLTGSSTDTQYF	TGTGCCAGCAGCTTAACAGGGTCCAGCACAGATACGCAGTATTTT
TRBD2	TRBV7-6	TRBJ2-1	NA	CASSSNFWRGENNEQFF	TGTGCCAGCAGCTCCAACTTTTGGCGGGGGGAAAACAATGAGCAGTTCTTC
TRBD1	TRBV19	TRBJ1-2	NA	CATKDRGDYGYTF	TGTGCCACCAAGGACAGGGGGGACTATGGCTACACCTTC
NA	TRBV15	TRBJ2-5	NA	CATSRDQPWGETQYF	TGTGCCACCAGCAGAGATCAACCGTGGGGGGAGACCCAGTACTTC
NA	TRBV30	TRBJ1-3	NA	CAWTVGNTIYF	TGTGCCTGGACAGTTGGAAACACCATATATTTT
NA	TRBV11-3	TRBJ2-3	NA	CASSLGADTQYF	TGTGCCAGCAGCTTAGGGGCAGATACGCAGTATTTT
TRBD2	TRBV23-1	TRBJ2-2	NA	CALKTEGLAGGFTGELFF	TGCGCTCTGAAGACGGAGGGACTAGCGGGAGGGTTCACCGGGGAGCTGTTTTTT
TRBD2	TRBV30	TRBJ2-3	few	CAWVVAGGYTDTQYF	TGTGCCTGGGTCGTAGCGGGGGGTTACACAGATACGCAGTATTTT
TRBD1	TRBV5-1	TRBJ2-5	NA	CASSSDRGTQAQYF	TGCGCCAGCAGCTCGGACAGGGGCACTCAGGCCCAGTACTTC
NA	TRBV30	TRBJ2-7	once	CAWATGGEQYF	TGTGCCTGGGCGACAGGAGGCGAGCAGTACTTC
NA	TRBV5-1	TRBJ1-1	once	CASSLPEGSSNTEAFF	TGCGCCAGCAGCTTACCTGAAGGGTCCAGCAACACTGAAGCTTTCTTT
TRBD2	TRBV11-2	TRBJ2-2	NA	CASSSLRGGNTGELFF	TGTGCCAGCAGCTCCCTTCGGGGGGGGAACACCGGGGAGCTGTTTTTT
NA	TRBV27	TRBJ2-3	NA	CASSLGSTDTQYF	TGTGCCAGCAGTTTAGGGTCCACAGATACGCAGTATTTT
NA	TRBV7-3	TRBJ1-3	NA	CASSLGTPYSGNTIYF	TGTGCCAGCAGCTTAGGGACACCTTACTCTGGAAACACCATATATTTT
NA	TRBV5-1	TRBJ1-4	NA	CASSLAGGPEKLFF	TGCGCCAGCAGCTTGGCCGGGGGACCCGAAAAACTGTTTTTT
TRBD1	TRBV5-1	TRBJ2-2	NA	CASHIDRGTGEAGELFF	TGCGCCAGCCACATCGACCGCGGGACAGGGGAGGCCGGGGAGCTGTTTTTT
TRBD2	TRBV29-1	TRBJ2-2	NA	CSVGTSGKGTGELFF	TGCAGCGTTGGGACTAGCGGGAAGGGCACCGGGGAGCTGTTTTTT
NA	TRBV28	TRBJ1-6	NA	CASSLPTGVNSPLHF	TGTGCCAGCAGTCTCCCGACGGGGGTAAATTCACCCCTCCACTTT
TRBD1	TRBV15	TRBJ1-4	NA	CATSSGVGGLATNEKLFF	TGTGCCACCAGCAGTGGGGTAGGGGGCTTAGCAACTAATGAAAAACTGTTTTTT
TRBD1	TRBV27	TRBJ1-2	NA	CASSLSPQGGNYGYTF	TGTGCCAGCAGTTTATCGCCACAGGGGGGGAACTATGGCTACACCTTC
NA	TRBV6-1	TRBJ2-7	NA	CASRVSEGSSYEQYF	TGTGCCAGCAGGGTGTCAGAGGGGTCCTCCTACGAGCAGTACTTC
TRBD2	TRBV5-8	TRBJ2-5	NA	CASSLERLAGGQTQYF	TGTGCCAGCAGCTTGGAGCGACTAGCGGGGGGACAGACCCAGTACTTC
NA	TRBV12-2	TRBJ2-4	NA	CASRLDDAKNIQYF	TGTGCAAGTCGCTTAGACGATGCCAAAAACATTCAGTACTTC
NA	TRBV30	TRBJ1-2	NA	CAWSQKGLAGVDGYTF	TGTGCCTGGAGTCAAAAAGGCTTAGCAGGGGTCGATGGCTACACCTTC
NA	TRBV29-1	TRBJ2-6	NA	CSVDGAGANVLTF	TGCAGCGTTGATGGGGCTGGGGCCAACGTCCTGACTTTC
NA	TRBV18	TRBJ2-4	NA	CASSPIGRSLSQNIQYF	TGTGCCAGCTCACCAATCGGGCGGAGTCTTAGCCAAAACATTCAGTACTTC
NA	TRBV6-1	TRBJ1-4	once	CASSPLGGSSEKLFF	TGTGCCAGCAGTCCTTTGGGGGGCTCGAGTGAAAAACTGTTTTTT
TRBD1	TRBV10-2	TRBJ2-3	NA	CASLRAGGPDTQYF	TGCGCCTCCCTGAGGGCAGGGGGCCCAGATACGCAGTATTTT
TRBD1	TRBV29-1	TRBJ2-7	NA	CSVDKYRDRGYEQYF	TGCAGCGTAGATAAGTACCGGGACAGGGGGTACGAGCAGTACTTC
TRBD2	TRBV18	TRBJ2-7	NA	CASSPPTSGLRNEQYF	TGTGCCAGCTCACCACCGACTAGCGGCCTAAGGAACGAGCAGTACTTC
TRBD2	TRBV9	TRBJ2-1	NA	CASSPRTSANNEQFF	TGTGCCAGCAGCCCTCGGACTAGCGCCAACAATGAGCAGTTCTTC
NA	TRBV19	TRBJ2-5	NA	CASSIVHRETQYF	TGTGCCAGTAGTATAGTTCATAGGGAGACCCAGTACTTC
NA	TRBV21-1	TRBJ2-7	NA	CASSKERPKGPYEQYF	TGTGCCAGCAGCAAAGAAAGGCCAAAGGGTCCCTACGAGCAGTACTTC